These 18 T cell receptor beta chains came from one sample sequenced in a study of blood T cell repertoires in COVID-19. This table comes from immunoSEQ multiplex PCR, and its TCRdb copy is limited to in-frame clones, with some not included. The table includes about 60,000 clones, roughly 82% detected once. Sample: peripheral blood. The origin of the receptors is a man aged 55 to 70 with acute or convalescent COVID-19.

The CDR3 reads CASSHHRDRGRNQPQHF. The CDR3 DNA reads as TGTGCCAGCAGTCACCACCGGGACAGGGGGCGGAATCAGCCCCAGCATTTT. The chain links TRBV6-6 to TRBJ1-5; 12 bases match TRBD1. CDR1 is MNHNY, CDR2 SVGAGI, per germline (reference sequence). V was pared by 5 bases and J by 4 bases, with 9 bases of the junction left unmatched. The CDR3 is 17 residues long.

The V and J genes are TRBV25-1 and TRBJ2-1, with 7 bases matching TRBD2. The length of the CDR3 is 16 residues. Germline trimming cut 7 bases from V and 7 bases from J; bases unmatched to any gene: 16. The germline V gene encodes CDR1 MGHDK and CDR2 SYGVNS. Here the CDR3 reads CASTQLGKTSQNEQFF. The DNA for the CDR3 is TGTGCCAGCACCCAACTTGGGAAGACTAGCCAAAATGAGCAGTTCTTC.

The J gene is TRBJ2-7, the V gene TRBV4-3; D unclear. The V end was cut by 0 bases, the J end by 0 bases, with 9 bases between. CDR3 length equals 15 residues. In germline, CDR1 is LGHNA, CDR2 YSLEER. In nucleotides, the CDR3 is TGCGCCAGCAGCCAAGAGATAACAGACTCCTACGAGCAGTACTTC. This gives the protein CASSQEITDSYEQYF.

This chain uses TRBV7-2 with TRBJ1-6; no firm D call. With 5 bases removed from V and 7 bases from J, the gap between germline ends came to 6 bases. From germline, CDR1 is SGHTA and CDR2 FQGNSA. The CDR3 covers 12 residues. CDR3: CASSAQNSPLHF. The CDR3 DNA sequence: TGTGCCAGCAGCGCCCAGAATTCACCCCTCCACTTT.

The CDR3 nucleotides read TGTGCCTGGAGTGTACTAACGTGCTACCTCTATGGCTACACCTTC. Protein: CAWSVLTCYLYGYTF. The chain uses TRBV30 and TRBJ1-2, with no clear D. The germline CDR1 and CDR2 sequences are GTSNPN and SVGIG (reference sequence). V was trimmed by 0 bases and J by 4 bases, leaving 15 bases between them. The CDR3 runs 15 residues.

The chain has TRBV11-2 and TRBJ1-1; D is ambiguous. CDR1 and CDR2 (germline): SGHAT, FQNNGV. The ends were cut back, 4 bases at V and 4 bases at J, with 16 bases in the middle. The CDR3 consists of 15 residues. The CDR3, as DNA: TGTGCCAGCAGCTCCGACCCCCGTGAGGCCACTGAAGCTTTCTTT. Encoded protein: CASSSDPREATEAFF.

V gene TRBV29-1 combines with J gene TRBJ2-7, with TRBD2 identical over 12 bases. Trimming removed 0 bases from V and 4 bases from J; junction bases left unmatched: 4. The CDR3 loop spans 15 amino acids. Germline assignment: CDR1 SQVTM and CDR2 ANQGSEA. The CDR3 DNA reads as TGCAGCGTTGAAGAATCGACTAGCGGGGGTTACGAGCAGTACTTC. Translated: CSVEESTSGGYEQYF.

CDR3 sequence (DNA): TGTGCCAGCAGCAAGGTCGGGGGGGGGGAAGAGACCCAGTACTTC. Encoded protein: CASSKVGGGEETQYF. The chain has TRBV7-9 and TRBJ2-5, with TRBD2 matching 8 bases. The V gene end was trimmed by 5 bases and the J gene end by 3 bases; junction bases not matched to a gene: 8. Germline lookup yields CDR1 SEHNR and CDR2 FQNEAQ (reference sequence). The CDR3 has 15 residues.

This clone showed up just once. V gene TRBV7-2 combines with J gene TRBJ1-4; TRBD1 aligns across 8 bases. The length of the CDR3 is 17 residues. V shed 4 bases, J shed 1 base, and the junction held 8 bases outside the gene matches. Germline lookup yields CDR1 SGHTA and CDR2 FQGNSA. CDR3 residues: CASSSGQGEVTNEKLFF. In DNA form, the CDR3 reads TGTGCCAGCAGCTCTGGACAGGGAGAGGTAACTAATGAAAAACTGTTTTTT.

The V call is TRBV30, the J call TRBJ1-1; 11 positions match TRBD1. Germline CDR1 and CDR2: GTSNPN and SVGIG (reference sequence). The ends lost 8 bases at V and 5 bases at J; junction bases unmatched: 7. The CDR3 totals 13 residues. Written as DNA, the CDR3 is TGTGCCGGGGGGACAGGGGGGATGACTGAAGCTTTCTTT. This codes for CAGGTGGMTEAFF.

The chain links TRBV5-1 to TRBJ2-5, with D possibly matching TRBD1 (6 bases). Germline CDR1 is SGHRS and CDR2 is YFSETQ. V was pared by 0 bases and J by 4 bases, with 10 bases between. The CDR3 is 14 residues long. The CDR3 DNA reads as TGCGCCAGCAGCTTGGGGGACACGCGAGAGACCCAGTACTTC. It encodes CASSLGDTRETQYF. The complete variable domain, with remaining parts taken from reference TRBV5-1 and TRBJ2-5, reads KAGVTQTPRYLIKTRGQQVTLSCSPISGHRSVSWYQQTPGQGLQFLFEYFSETQRNKGNFPGRFSGRQFSNSRSEMNVSTLELGDSALYLCASSLGDTRETQYFGPGTRLLVL.

CDR3 in amino acids: CASSVADPRDTQYF. The CDR3 nucleotides read TGTGCCAGCAGCGTAGCGGATCCAAGGGATACGCAGTATTTT. This chain uses TRBV2 with TRBJ2-3, with a tentative D call TRBD2 (6 bases). The CDR3 extends over 14 amino acids. CDR1 is SNHLY, CDR2 FYNNEI, per germline. Between the trimmed V and J ends, which lost 6 bases and 6 bases, there was a span of 16 bases. The full variable domain, completed using reference TRBV2 and TRBJ2-3, is EPEVTQTPSHQVTQMGQEVILRCVPISNHLYFYWYRQILGQKVEFLVSFYNNEISEKSEIFDDQFSVERPDGSNFTLKIRSTKLEDSAMYFCASSVADPRDTQYFGPGTRLTVL.

Only one count was recorded for this clone. The J gene is TRBJ2-7, the V gene TRBV4-3, with 10 bases that match TRBD1. CDR1 is LGHNA, CDR2 YSLEER, per germline. This CDR3 has 15 residues. With V trimmed by 4 bases and J by 4 bases, 7 bases remained unmatched. The CDR3 spells CASSRQTGGEYEQYF. The CDR3, as DNA: TGCGCCAGCAGCCGCCAGACAGGGGGCGAGTACGAGCAGTACTTC.

The genes are TRBV15 and TRBJ1-4; 7 bases are shared with TRBD1. J was trimmed by 5 bases and V by 1 base; bases with no gene match: 4. CDR3 length equals 15 residues. Germline values: CDR1 LNHNV, CDR2 YYDKDF (reference sequence). As DNA, the CDR3 is TGTGCCACCAGCAGAGCTGCAGGGGGGAATGAAAAACTGTTTTTT. Protein product: CATSRAAGGNEKLFF.

The chain uses TRBV5-4 and TRBJ1-6; TRBD1 matches 8 bases. This CDR3 contains 15 residues. Per germline, CDR1 SGHNT and CDR2 YYREEE (reference sequence). V trimming: 4 bases; J trimming: 7 bases; junction bases outside the gene matches: 7. CDR3 sequence: CASSIQGVYNSPLHF. The CDR3 DNA sequence: TGTGCCAGCAGCATACAGGGGGTTTACAATTCACCCCTCCACTTT. Variable domain in full (rest from reference TRBV5-4 and TRBJ1-6): ETGVTQSPTHLIKTRGQQVTLRCSSQSGHNTVSWYQQALGQGPQFIFQYYREEENGRGNFPPRFSGLQFPNYSSELNVNALELDDSALYLCASSIQGVYNSPLHFGNGTRLTVT.

This chain uses TRBV15 with TRBJ2-3; 7 bases fit TRBD1. The CDR3 spans 16 residues. With 3 bases clipped from V and 2 bases from J, the junction kept 8 bases outside the gene matches. The germline CDR1 and CDR2 sequences are LNHNV and YYDKDF (reference sequence). This CDR3 reads CATSSPSGTDTDTQYF. The CDR3 nucleotides read TGTGCCACCAGCAGTCCCTCCGGGACAGACACAGATACGCAGTATTTT.

This chain connects TRBV4-1 to TRBJ2-3; D is possibly TRBD1 (6 bases). CDR1 MGHRA and CDR2 YSYEKL come from the germline V gene. Trimming shortened V by 0 bases and J by 0 bases, and 13 bases separated the two germline ends. The CDR3 length is 17 residues. The CDR3 protein is CASSQDITGSSTDTQYF. In DNA form, the CDR3 reads TGCGCCAGCAGCCAAGATATCACAGGGTCTAGCACAGATACGCAGTATTTT.

This chain links TRBV7-2 with TRBJ1-1; D is unclear. Looked up from germline, CDR1 is SGHTA and CDR2 is FQGNSA. The CDR3 contains 12 residues. Trimming shortened V by 4 bases and J by 6 bases, and 9 bases separated the two germline ends. CDR3 DNA sequence: TGTGCCAGCAGCTACGACACCCCTGAAGCTTTCTTT. The encoded protein is CASSYDTPEAFF.